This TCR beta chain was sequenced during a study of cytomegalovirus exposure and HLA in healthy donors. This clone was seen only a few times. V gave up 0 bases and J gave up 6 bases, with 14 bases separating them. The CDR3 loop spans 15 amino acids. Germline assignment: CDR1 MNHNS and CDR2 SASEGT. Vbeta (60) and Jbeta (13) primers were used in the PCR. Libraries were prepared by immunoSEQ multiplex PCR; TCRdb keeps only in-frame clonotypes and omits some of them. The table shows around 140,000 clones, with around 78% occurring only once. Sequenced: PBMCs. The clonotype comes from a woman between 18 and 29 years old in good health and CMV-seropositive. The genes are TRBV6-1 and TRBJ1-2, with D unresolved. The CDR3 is CASSEAVEGGHGYTF. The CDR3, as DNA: TGTGCCAGCAGTGAAGCAGTAGAGGGAGGGCATGGCTACACCTTC.